The clone carrying this T cell receptor beta chain has a count of ten or more. What it binds is unknown. V lost 5 bases and J 4 bases, leaving 15 bases between the germline ends. Germline V gene lookup returns CDR1 SQVTM and CDR2 ANQGSEA. CDR3 length: 13 amino acids. Investigators excluded patients with uncontrolled infection, other autoimmune disease, pregnancy or lactation. Clinical symptoms, serum thyroxine and TRAb, thyroid ultrasound and orbital computed tomography were used for the diagnoses. There were TCR beta CDR3 regions amplified from RNA transcripts. HTBI primers were employed in a first-round RT-PCR of the TCR CDR3. TCRdb re-analysed the multiplex PCR reads in MiXCR, keeping a single row per CDR3 protein. The sample lists 330,000 or so distinct CDR3 sequences; over 15% were seen once. This sample is part of a study of T cells in Graves' hyperthyroidism and ophthalmopathy. Study observations and caveats: With a median lead of approximately six months before onset, the model predicted ophthalmopathy. The majority of expanded thyroid clonotypes above 0.001 also appeared in blood.

V gene TRBV29-1 combines with J gene TRBJ2-7; the D call may be TRBD1 or TRBD2 (6 bases each). This sequence was found in a woman aged 40-49 years with Graves' ophthalmopathy. What was sequenced was blood. The CDR3 reads CSVHVGGRYEQYF. CDR3 in DNA: TGCAGCGTTCACGTGGGGGGCAGATACGAGCAGTACTTC.